This passage covers 22 T cell receptor beta chains from one sample sequenced in a study of T cells in Graves' hyperthyroidism and ophthalmopathy. Template material for amplifying TCR beta CDR3 regions consisted of RNA transcripts. RT-PCR in the first round (using the HTBI primer set) targeted the TCR CDR3. TCRdb reprocessed the multiplex PCR reads with MiXCR, giving one entry per CDR3 protein. The sample carries about 500,000 distinct CDR3 sequences, about a sixth recorded once. Sequencing was performed on blood. These receptors came from a woman between 18 and 29 years old with Graves' ophthalmopathy.

Turning to this clonotype: This sequence may be a read error, since a much larger clone differs from it by one base. This CDR3 reads CASSLGLAEINTGELFF. The CDR3 region has the DNA TGTGCCAGCAGTTTAGGACTAGCGGAGATCAACACCGGGGAGCTGTTTTTT. The genes are TRBV28 and TRBJ2-2, with 10 bases fitting TRBD2. V shed 2 bases and J 2 bases; nucleotides not matched to a gene: 5. Germline V CDR1 and CDR2: MDHEN, SYDVKM. This CDR3 comprises 17 residues.

This clonotype has just a few counts. Germline and junction disagree at one end, which may indicate a read error. The rearrangement links TRBV12-3 or TRBV12-4 to TRBJ2-2; 8 bases match TRBD2. The CDR3 length is 15 residues. This CDR3 is CASRLAGIDTGELFF. As DNA, the CDR3 is TGTGCCAGCAGATTAGCGGGAATCGACACCGGGGAGCTGTTTTTT.

With respect to this clonotype: A much larger clone lies one base from this, so it may be a read error. This CDR3 is missing its conserved last phenylalanine or tryptophan, likely due to a read error. The chain uses TRBV3-1 and TRBJ2-5; D is ambiguous. The CDR3 sequence is 14 residues long. Germline V gene lookup returns CDR1 LGHDT and CDR2 YNNKEL (reference sequence). The germline V and J ends were trimmed by 0 bases and 4 bases, with 9 bases remaining between them. The CDR3 DNA sequence: TGTGCCAGCAGCCAAGATCGGTTTCTAGAGACCCAGTACCTC. This encodes CASSQDRFLETQYL.

The rearrangement links TRBV19 to TRBJ2-7; tentative D call: TRBD2 (6 bases). This CDR3 has 13 residues. Germline V gene sequence: CDR1 LNHDA, CDR2 SQIVND (reference sequence). Trimming removed 6 bases at V and 6 bases at J, with 15 bases between. This CDR3 is CASRQTSNGEQYF. CDR3 coding DNA: TGTGCCAGTAGGCAGACTAGTAACGGCGAGCAGTACTTC.

A word on this clonotype: A read error is possible here, since a much larger clone lies one base away. This chain uses TRBV6-5 with TRBJ1-1; D is perhaps TRBD1 (5 bases). The CDR3 spans 12 residues. Germline loops: CDR1 MNHEY, CDR2 SVGAGI. CDR3 region: CAGSYGGAEAFF. DNA of the CDR3: TGTGCCGGCAGTTACGGGGGAGCTGAAGCTTTCTTT.

This clonotype was picked up many times. The chain is built from TRBV6-1 and TRBJ2-7; D might be TRBD1 (6 bases). V lost 3 bases, J lost 2 bases, and 11 bases lay in between. Per germline, CDR1 MNHNS and CDR2 SASEGT. The CDR3 has 14 residues. The CDR3 sequence is CASSDWQGPYEQYF. The CDR3 coding sequence is TGTGCCAGCAGTGATTGGCAGGGGCCCTACGAGCAGTACTTC.

J is TRBJ2-7 and V is TRBV7-2; no firm D call. V lost 5 bases to trimming and J lost 0 bases, with 11 bases between them. Germline V gene lookup returns CDR1 SGHTA and CDR2 FQGNSA. The CDR3 spans 14 residues. The CDR3 DNA is TGTGCCAGCAGCCACATCCGCAGCTCCTACGAGCAGTACTTC. This encodes CASSHIRSSYEQYF. Full variable domain (rest looked up from reference TRBV7-2 and TRBJ2-7): GAGVSQSPSNKVTEKGKDVELRCDPISGHTALYWYRQSLGQGLEFLIYFQGNSAPDKSGLPSDRFSAERTGGSVSTLTIQRTQQEDSAVYLCASSHIRSSYEQYFGPGTRLTVT.

This clonotype was recorded many times. The chain links TRBV9 to TRBJ2-1; either TRBD1 or TRBD2 may supply D (5 bases each). The CDR3 is 17 amino acids. CDR1 is SGDLS, CDR2 YYNGEE, per germline. Trimming took 2 bases from V and 9 from J, leaving 24 bases between them. CDR3 DNA sequence: TGTGCCAGCAGCGTGCCCCCGAGCCCTGAGGGGAACAGTGAGCAGTTCTTC. Encoded protein: CASSVPPSPEGNSEQFF.

At least ten counts were recorded for this clonotype. The V gene is TRBV5-1, the J gene TRBJ2-2; 9 nucleotides line up with TRBD2. The junction had 10 bases not matched to a gene; V was cut back by 4 bases and J by 6 bases. Germline lookup yields CDR1 SGHRS and CDR2 YFSETQ. This CDR3 has 16 amino acids. CDR3 amino acids: CASSILAGVVSGELFF. CDR3 DNA: TGCGCCAGCAGCATTTTAGCGGGAGTTGTATCCGGGGAGCTGTTTTTT.

This clonotype was detected a few times. The chain is built from TRBV3-1 and TRBJ1-2; D might be TRBD1 (6 bases). V was clipped by 0 bases and J by 4 bases, with 15 bases between them. The CDR3 runs to 16 residues. In germline, CDR1 is LGHDT, CDR2 YNNKEL (reference sequence). The CDR3 loop reads CASSQDSRGGTYGYTF. In nucleotides, the CDR3 is TGTGCCAGCAGCCAAGATTCCAGGGGTGGGACCTATGGCTACACCTTC.

This clonotype was picked up a small number of times. The chain employs TRBV28 and TRBJ2-2; D may be TRBD2 (7 bases). Trimming took 7 bases from V and 7 from J, leaving 22 bases between them. The CDR3 is 16 residues long. Germline CDR1 MDHEN, CDR2 SYDVKM. The chain's CDR3 is CASTSLGGGGYGELFF. The CDR3 bases are TGTGCCAGCACCTCTTTGGGTGGCGGGGGCTACGGGGAGCTGTTTTTT.

The sample holds many counts of this clonotype. The rearrangement links TRBV3-1 to TRBJ2-5; 7 bases align to TRBD2. V gave up 3 bases and J gave up 5 bases; unmatched junction bases: 6. Per germline, CDR1 LGHDT and CDR2 YNNKEL (reference sequence). CDR3 length: 14 amino acids. In DNA, the CDR3 is TGTGCCAGCAGCCACGGGACTATCCGGGAGACCCAGTACTTC. Translated: CASSHGTIRETQYF.

This clonotype turned up a few times. The chain carries TRBV7-9 and TRBJ1-1; D may be TRBD1 (6 bases). Deletions cut 2 bases from V and 4 bases from J, with 17 bases between. This CDR3 is built from 16 residues. The germline V gene has CDR1 SEHNR and CDR2 FQNEAQ (reference sequence). CDR3 DNA: TGTGCCAGCAGCTTACCCCCAGGACGGGGGGCCACTGAAGCTTTCTTT. This encodes CASSLPPGRGATEAFF.

This clonotype was seen many times. This sequence joins TRBV10-3 and TRBJ1-2, with a tentative D call TRBD1 (5 bases). CDR3 length: 13 residues. Germline V gives CDR1 ENHRY, CDR2 SYGVKD. V gave up 3 bases and J gave up 2 bases, with 7 bases separating them. This CDR3 is CAISDRENYGYTF. DNA for the CDR3: TGTGCCATCAGTGACAGGGAAAACTATGGCTACACCTTC.

This chain uses TRBV20-1 with TRBJ1-2, with a weak D call TRBD1 (6 bases). This CDR3 is 10 amino acids long. Trimming removed 4 bases at V and 8 bases at J, with 8 bases between. The germline CDR1 and CDR2 sequences are DFQATT and SNEGSKA (reference sequence). The CDR3 DNA reads as TGCAGTGCTACAGGGGAGGGCTACACCTTC. It codes for CSATGEGYTF.

This clonotype was detected only a few times. The chain combines TRBV15 with TRBJ2-5; D tentatively fits TRBD1 or TRBD2 (6 bases each). Germline CDR1 is LNHNV and CDR2 is YYDKDF (reference sequence). There are 15 residues in the CDR3. The V gene lost 6 bases and the J gene lost 4 bases, with 18 bases spanning the gap. This CDR3 is CATSTTGGGPETQYF. For the CDR3, the DNA is TGTGCCACCAGTACCACAGGTGGGGGGCCAGAGACCCAGTACTTC.

The rearrangement links TRBV20-1 to TRBJ1-2; no clear D. The CDR3 runs 13 residues. Germline V lookup: CDR1 DFQATT, CDR2 SNEGSKA (reference sequence). The germline V and J ends were trimmed by 1 base and 7 bases, with 13 bases remaining between them. Here the CDR3 DNA reads TGCAGTGCTAGAGGGCCCGGTGAAGGTGGCTACACCTTC. Its protein product is CSARGPGEGGYTF.

This clonotype was counted ten times or more. The chain recombines TRBV7-3 with TRBJ1-1, with TRBD1 identical over 9 bases. There are 14 residues in the CDR3. The germline V gene has CDR1 SGHTA and CDR2 FQGTGA. The trim removed 5 bases at V and 5 bases at J, leaving 6 bases unmatched. The CDR3: CASSHTGGRTEAFF. CDR3 nucleotides: TGTGCCAGCAGCCACACAGGGGGCAGAACTGAAGCTTTCTTT.

This clonotype came up many times. The V and J genes are TRBV11-2 and TRBJ1-5, with D unresolved. The CDR3 spans 13 residues. Trimming stripped 3 bases from V and 7 bases from J, with 10 bases between. Germline CDR1 and CDR2: SGHAT and FQNNGV. The CDR3 DNA reads TGTGCCAGCAGCTTTGGGTTACGGCAGCCCCAGCATTTT. Its translation is CASSFGLRQPQHF.

This clonotype was recorded at least ten times. The V and J genes are TRBV6-1 and TRBJ1-1; D is unresolved. Per the germline V gene, CDR1 is MNHNS and CDR2 is SASEGT. Trimming shortened V by 5 bases and J by 1 base, and 14 bases separated the two germline ends. This CDR3 has 15 amino acids. The CDR3 spells CASSQKRTGNTEAFF. The CDR3 DNA sequence: TGTGCCAGCAGTCAAAAAAGGACGGGGAACACTGAAGCTTTCTTT.

This clonotype has a count of ten or more. The chain carries TRBV6-1 and TRBJ2-3, with 12 bases matching TRBD2. Germline trimming cut 3 bases from V and 5 bases from J; bases unmatched to any gene: 6. From germline, CDR1 is MNHNS and CDR2 SASEGT. The CDR3 length is 16 residues. The CDR3 loop reads CASSDSSGRALDTQYF. CDR3 nucleotide sequence: TGTGCCAGCAGTGACTCTAGCGGGAGGGCCCTAGATACGCAGTATTTT.

This clonotype was seen at least ten times. The CDR3 reads CASSPPQGSNTEAFF. As DNA, the CDR3 is TGTGCCAGCAGCCCCCCGCAGGGATCGAACACTGAAGCTTTCTTT. The V and J genes are TRBV7-9 and TRBJ1-1, with D possibly TRBD1 on 5 matching bases. The CDR3 totals 15 residues. Trimming pared 5 bases from V and 1 base from J, leaving 14 bases between. Germline values: CDR1 SEHNR, CDR2 FQNEAQ (reference sequence).